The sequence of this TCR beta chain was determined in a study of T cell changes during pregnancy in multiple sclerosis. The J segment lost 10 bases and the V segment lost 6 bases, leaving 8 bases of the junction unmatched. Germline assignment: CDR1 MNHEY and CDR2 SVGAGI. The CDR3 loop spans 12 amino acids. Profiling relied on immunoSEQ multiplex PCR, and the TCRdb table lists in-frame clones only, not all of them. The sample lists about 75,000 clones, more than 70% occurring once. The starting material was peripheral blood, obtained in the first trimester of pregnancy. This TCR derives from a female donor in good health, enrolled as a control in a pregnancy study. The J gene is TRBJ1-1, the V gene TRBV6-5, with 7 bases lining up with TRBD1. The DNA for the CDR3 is TGTGCCAGCAGCCGCGGACAGGCTGGAGCTTTCTTT. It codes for CASSRGQAGAFF.